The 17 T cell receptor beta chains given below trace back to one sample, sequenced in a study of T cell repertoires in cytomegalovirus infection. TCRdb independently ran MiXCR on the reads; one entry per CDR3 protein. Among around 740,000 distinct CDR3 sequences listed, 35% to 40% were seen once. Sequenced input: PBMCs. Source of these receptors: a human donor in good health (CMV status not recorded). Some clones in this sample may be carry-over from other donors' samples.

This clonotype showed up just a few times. For the CDR3, the DNA is TGTGCCTGGAGCGCTGGGAGGGATCAGCCCCAGCATTTT. It codes for CAWSAGRDQPQHF. The rearrangement links TRBV30 to TRBJ1-5; D remains unclear. V was pared by 3 bases and J by 5 bases, with 11 bases between. Germline CDR1 and CDR2: GTSNPN and SVGIG (reference sequence). The CDR3 spans 13 residues.

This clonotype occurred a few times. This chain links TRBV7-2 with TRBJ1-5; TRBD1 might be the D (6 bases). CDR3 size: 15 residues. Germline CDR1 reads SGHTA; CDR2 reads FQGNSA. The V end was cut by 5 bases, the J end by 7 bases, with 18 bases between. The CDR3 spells CASSVIQGLGQPQHF. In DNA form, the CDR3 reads TGTGCCAGCAGCGTAATACAGGGTTTAGGGCAGCCCCAGCATTTT.

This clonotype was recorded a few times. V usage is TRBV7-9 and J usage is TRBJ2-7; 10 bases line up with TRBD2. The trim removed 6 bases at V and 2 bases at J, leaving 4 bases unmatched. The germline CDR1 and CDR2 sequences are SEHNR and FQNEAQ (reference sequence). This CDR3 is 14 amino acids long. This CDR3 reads CASSSSGSPYEQYF. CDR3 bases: TGTGCCAGCAGTTCTAGCGGGAGTCCCTACGAGCAGTACTTC.

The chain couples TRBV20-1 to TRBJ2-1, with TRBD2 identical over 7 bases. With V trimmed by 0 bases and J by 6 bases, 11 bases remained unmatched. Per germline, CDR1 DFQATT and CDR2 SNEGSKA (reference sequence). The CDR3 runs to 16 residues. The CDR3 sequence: CSARDRALAAINEQFF. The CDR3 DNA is TGCAGTGCTAGAGACCGAGCCCTAGCGGCTATCAATGAGCAGTTCTTC.

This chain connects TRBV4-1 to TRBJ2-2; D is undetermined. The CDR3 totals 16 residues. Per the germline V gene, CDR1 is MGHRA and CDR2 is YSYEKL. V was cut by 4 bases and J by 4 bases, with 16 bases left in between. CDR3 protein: CASSPQSARSTGELFF. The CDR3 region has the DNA TGCGCCAGCAGCCCACAGTCTGCCAGGTCCACCGGGGAGCTGTTTTTT.

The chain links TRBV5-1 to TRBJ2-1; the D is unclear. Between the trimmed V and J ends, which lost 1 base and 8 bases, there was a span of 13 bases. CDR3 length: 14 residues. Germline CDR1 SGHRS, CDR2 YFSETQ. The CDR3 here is CASSLFPSSDEQFF. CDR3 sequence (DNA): TGCGCCAGCAGCTTGTTTCCTAGTTCGGATGAGCAGTTCTTC.

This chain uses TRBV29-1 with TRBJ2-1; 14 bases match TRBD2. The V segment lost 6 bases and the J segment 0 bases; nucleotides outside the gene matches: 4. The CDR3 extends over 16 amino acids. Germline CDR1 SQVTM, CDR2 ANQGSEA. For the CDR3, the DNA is TGCAGCGTCAGGACTAGCGGGGGGTCCTCCTACAATGAGCAGTTCTTC. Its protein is CSVRTSGGSSYNEQFF.

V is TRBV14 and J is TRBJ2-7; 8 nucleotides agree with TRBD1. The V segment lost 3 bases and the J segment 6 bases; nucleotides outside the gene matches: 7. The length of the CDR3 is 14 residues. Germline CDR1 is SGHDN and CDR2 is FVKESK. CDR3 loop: CASSQIGQGGEQYF. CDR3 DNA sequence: TGTGCCAGCAGCCAGATCGGACAGGGAGGCGAGCAGTACTTC.

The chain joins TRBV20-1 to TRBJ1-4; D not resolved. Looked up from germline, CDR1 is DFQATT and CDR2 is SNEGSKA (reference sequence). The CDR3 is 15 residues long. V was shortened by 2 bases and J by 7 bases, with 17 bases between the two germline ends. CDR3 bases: TGCAGTGCTAGACCCAGACCGCCGGGTGGTGAAAAACTGTTTTTT. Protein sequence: CSARPRPPGGEKLFF.

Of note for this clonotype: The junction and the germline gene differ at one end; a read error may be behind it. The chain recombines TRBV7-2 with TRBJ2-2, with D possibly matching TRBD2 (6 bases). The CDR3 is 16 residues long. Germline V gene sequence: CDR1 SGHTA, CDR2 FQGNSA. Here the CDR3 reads CASSLVTGASTGVLFF. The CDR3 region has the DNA TGTGCCAGCAGCTTAGTTACGGGAGCAAGCACCGGGGTGCTGTTTTTT.

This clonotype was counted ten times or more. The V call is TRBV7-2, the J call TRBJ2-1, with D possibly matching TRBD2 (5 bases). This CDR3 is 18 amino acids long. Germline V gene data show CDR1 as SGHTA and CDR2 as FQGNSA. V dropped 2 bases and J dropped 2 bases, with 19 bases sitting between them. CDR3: CASSLWAERAVAYNEQFF. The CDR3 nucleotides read TGTGCCAGCAGCTTATGGGCTGAGAGGGCGGTCGCCTACAATGAGCAGTTCTTC.

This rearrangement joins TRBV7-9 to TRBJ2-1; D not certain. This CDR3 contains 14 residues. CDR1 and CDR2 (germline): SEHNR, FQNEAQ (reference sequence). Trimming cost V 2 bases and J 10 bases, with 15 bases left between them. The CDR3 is CASSLPPPGVEQFF. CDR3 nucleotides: TGTGCCAGCAGCTTACCGCCCCCCGGCGTAGAGCAGTTCTTC.

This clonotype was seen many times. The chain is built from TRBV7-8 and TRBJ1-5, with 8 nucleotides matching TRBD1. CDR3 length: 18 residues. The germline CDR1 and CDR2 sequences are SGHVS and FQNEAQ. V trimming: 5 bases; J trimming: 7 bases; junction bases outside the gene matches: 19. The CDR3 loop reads CASSTSSIWDRSVQPQHF. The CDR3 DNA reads TGTGCCAGCAGCACCTCCTCTATCTGGGACAGGAGTGTCCAGCCCCAGCATTTT.

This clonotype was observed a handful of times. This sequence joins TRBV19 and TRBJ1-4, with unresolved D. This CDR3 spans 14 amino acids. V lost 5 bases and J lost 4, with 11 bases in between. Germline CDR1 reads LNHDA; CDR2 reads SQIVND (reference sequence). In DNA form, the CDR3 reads TGTGCCAGTAGTGCCCAGCAATTTAATGAAAAACTGTTTTTT. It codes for CASSAQQFNEKLFF.

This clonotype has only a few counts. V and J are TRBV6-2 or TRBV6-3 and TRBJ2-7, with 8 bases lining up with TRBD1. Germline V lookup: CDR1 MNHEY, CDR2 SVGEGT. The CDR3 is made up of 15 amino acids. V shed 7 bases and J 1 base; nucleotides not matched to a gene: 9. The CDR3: CASNQPWTGSYEQYF. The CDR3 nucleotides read TGTGCCAGCAACCAACCTTGGACAGGGTCCTACGAGCAGTACTTC.

For the CDR3, the DNA is TGCGCCAGCAGCTTAAGAAGGGATGATGGCTACACCTTC. This translates into CASSLRRDDGYTF. This rearrangement joins TRBV5-1 to TRBJ1-2; D not resolved. CDR3 length equals 13 residues. Trimming took 2 bases from V and 6 from J, leaving 11 bases between them. Germline loops: CDR1 SGHRS, CDR2 YFSETQ.

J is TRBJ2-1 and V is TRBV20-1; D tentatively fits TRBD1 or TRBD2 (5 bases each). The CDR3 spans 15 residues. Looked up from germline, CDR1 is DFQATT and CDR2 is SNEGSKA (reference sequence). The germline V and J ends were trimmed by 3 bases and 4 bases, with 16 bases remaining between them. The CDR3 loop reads CSASTGGPIYNEQFF. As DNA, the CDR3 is TGCAGTGCTAGTACTGGGGGACCCATATACAATGAGCAGTTCTTC.